This T cell receptor beta chain was retrieved from a study of graft-versus-host responses after intestinal transplantation. Turning to the study itself: Induction with anti-thymocyte globulin, then tacrolimus and steroids for three to four years, was given to all recipients.

Study-level points and caveats: GvH clones occurred in recipient marrow; some first appeared in ileum or blood. Early post-transplant declines in HvG were associated with peak levels of circulating GvH clones. Patients with graft-donor T cell macrochimerism had high graft-versus-host to host-versus-graft clonal ratios in allografts.

To note about this clone: Its cognate antigen is unknown.

The CDR3 spans 13 residues. The germline V gene encodes CDR1 SGDLS and CDR2 YYNGEE. V dropped 4 bases and J dropped 6 bases, with 10 bases sitting between them. Assay used: immunoSEQ multiplex PCR; TCRdb lists only in-frame clones, some missing. The table records about 41,000 clones, 85% to 95% of them present only once. This TCR was sampled from a human donor who was the organ donor for an intestinal transplant. The input for sequencing was unstimulated CD8+ T cells sorted from spleen or lymph node cells, taken before transplant. This chain uses TRBV9 with TRBJ2-2; no reliable D call. CDR3 sequence reads: CASSFHPSGELFF. CDR3 nucleotide sequence: TGTGCCAGCAGCTTCCACCCTTCCGGGGAGCTGTTTTTT.